The source of this T cell receptor beta chain is a study of cytomegalovirus exposure and HLA in healthy donors (TCRdb year 2017). In terms of the full investigation: An earlier analysis of 587 of the donors reported approximately 270 Gb of sequence data and about 100 million unique TCR beta sequences from some 180 million T cells. The T cell repertoires of under 750 subjects were profiled by immunosequencing and related to cytomegalovirus serostatus. HLA typing included class I and class II loci at four-digit resolution. Several DR-DQ haplotypes were treated as single units for association and clustering because of strong linkage in the cohort. Among 300 to 500 genotyped donors of the cohort, an average of roughly 230,000 unique TCR beta nucleotide sequences was sequenced per donor, of which 15% to 20% were non-productive. An earlier analysis of more than 450 of the donors used high-throughput TCR beta sequencing to judge whether each TCR beta V gene segment behaved as functional or pseudogenic. Donor age, sex, ethnicity and CMV serostatus were compiled together with the repertoire data. A later genetic analysis took genome-wide SNP genotypes for about three fifths of the 666 donors and used that subset as a discovery cohort. An early release covering approximately 600 HLA-typed donors comprised about 310 gigabases of sequencing data and about 90 million unique TCR sequences. Among the roughly 400 genotyped donors, 75% to 90% belonged to the genetic ancestry cluster associated with self-reported Caucasian donors. The later analysis used no new phenotypic data to find candidate immune exposures, relying instead on TCR beta sequences and their occurrence across donors. All discovery cohort repertoires had been generated on a single sequencing platform. The study aimed to test whether signatures of past pathogen exposure could be identified by cataloging public T cell receptors. High-throughput TCR immunosequencing, statistical association of individual TCRs with disease status, and machine learning were combined to predict cytomegalovirus infection status. A later analysis re-examined previously published TCR beta repertoires from more than 550 donors and added high-resolution HLA genotyping to investigate patterns of TCR occurrence. The number of typed donors differed by locus: about 620-640 for A, B, C, DRB1 and DQB1; approximately 520 for DQA1; roughly 600 for DPA1; and some 430 for DPB1. A separate validation cohort of approximately 120 different subjects was used in addition to the roughly 700-subject first cohort. Points the paper makes about the study in general: This cohort had only TCR beta chains sequenced, and the lack of alpha or paired-chain data limited which features could be detected. A few of the identified cytomegalovirus-associated TCR beta chains were confirmed in vitro to be specific for cytomegalovirus antigens. V-gene and J-gene trimming of TCR beta chains was associated with a missense DCLRE1C variant in a later genetic analysis, and the association was replicated in an independent cohort. In a later analysis, around 17,000 TCR beta sequences were associated with specific HLA alleles at a false discovery rate of 0.05. A further reported finding was that TCR beta sequences accurately predicted the HLA-A and HLA-B alleles for most subjects in the first cohort. A cluster of highly shared sequence variants was judged likely to be a technical artifact of the sequencing pipeline. The study listed over 150 TCR beta chains as associated with cytomegalovirus. It was suggested by the authors that the approach could potentially be generalized to other disease states and immunological phenotypes. Correlated functional status among segregating V segments might be attributable to linkage disequilibrium, but an unknown experimental factor could not be ruled out. Broadly in line with IMGT annotations, most TCR beta V segments showed up in productive rearrangements about 87% or about 30% of the time in an earlier analysis of approximately 600 of the donors. In a later analysis, most CMV-associated TCR beta chains were found to appear HLA-restricted, with HLA associations seemingly driven largely by CMV exposure. Because counts were too low, roughly 17 rarely observed V segments, including chromosome 9 orphons, were left out of the earlier analysis of over 550 of the donors. Most TCR sequences were observed very rarely across donors, whereas some public TCRs were present in many individuals. According to a later genetic analysis, donors in an Asian-associated ancestry cluster had fewer N-insertions in productive TCRs than the approximately 650-donor mean. Because HLA typing was missing for some donors at each locus, association tests included only the typed subset. In a later analysis, the rate of TCR association differed among HLA loci, with DRB1 alleles having the most associated TCRs and HLA-C alleles having the fewest. Sequencing depth was assumed to be roughly uniform across donors in the presence/absence analyses, though that assumption may not hold. A later analysis reported that several top co-occurrence clusters appeared linked to parvovirus B19, influenza, CMV and Epstein-Barr virus. Immune exposure information for the cohort was limited to CMV serostatus. The 87-base-pair reads could not distinguish some IMGT-functional V segments, including TRBV6-2 and TRBV6-3, so those segments were excluded. Strong co-occurrence of HLA alleles, especially DR and DQ, made assigning TCR associations to individual alleles difficult. In a later analysis, HLA-associated TCR beta chains were found to be more clonally expanded and to have lower generation probabilities than equally common non-associated chains. The classifier was reported to diagnose cytomegalovirus status with high specificity and sensitivity in both the original cohort and the validation cohort.

The cohort comprised fewer than 700 healthy bone marrow donors. Cohort members were all nominally healthy when sampled, although unrecorded immune exposures were likely present. The donor was CMV seronegative and was included in the group of 352 seronegative cohort members. Every donor gave a peripheral blood sample, and the peripheral blood mononuclear cells from that sample were used for TCR beta sequencing. Genomic DNA was extracted from the blood cell samples with the Qiagen DNeasy Blood Extraction Kit. Details on this clone: Its antigen is not yet known. Base qualities are not provided; no much larger clone lies one nucleotide away.

Library creation used the immunoSEQ multiplex PCR assay. For the multiplex PCR, a mixture combining 60 forward primers for TCR Vbeta segments and 13 reverse primers for TCR Jbeta segments was used. Amplification of the CDR3 region of rearranged TCR beta genes was performed with a multiplex PCR assay on genomic DNA. The amplified TCR beta libraries were sequenced on the Illumina HiSeq System as 87-base-pair reads. The authors' pipeline ran thus. A later analysis counted approximately 74 million unique TCR beta chains across the 666 repertoires, and 10 million to 12 million of these chains were shared by at least two donors. Raw reads were error-corrected and collapsed into unique sequences with a nearest-neighbor algorithm that merged closely related sequences to remove PCR and sequencing errors. To assign V, D and J gene segments, CDR3 sequences were aligned to IMGT reference sequences. For a sequence to be retained, at least a six-nucleotide match to both a V gene segment and a J gene segment was required. Rearrangements were classified as productive when the CDR3 lacked stop codons and remained in frame with V and J, and all other rearrangements were classified as non-productive. Following IMGT convention, CDR3 was defined as the stretch from the second conserved V-encoded cysteine up to the conserved J-encoded phenylalanine. The earlier analysis of about 620 of the donors excluded sequences that lacked an unambiguous match to a single V gene segment. An earlier analysis of a few hundred of the donors called V segments functional above 56.7% productive rearrangements and segregating when the between-donor standard deviation exceeded 5%. To diagnose cytomegalovirus status from the catalog of TCR beta chain sequences, a statistical classification framework was built. In a later analysis, V and J genes were assigned by comparing TCR nucleotide sequences against IMGT/GENE-DB human TR gene sequences. Using the TCRdist pipeline, a later analysis assigned CDR3 sequences along with most-parsimonious VDJ recombination scenarios. In a later analysis, every TCR beta chain was defined by the combination of its CDR3 amino acid sequence and its V-gene family, and reads without a unique V-gene family were dropped. To address suspected cross-contamination and a sequencing artifact, a later analysis removed approximately 590 highly shared, low-generation-probability nucleotide sequences. In a later analysis, a clonal expansion index was calculated for each public chain from normalized within-repertoire ranks of inferred template counts. In a later analysis, generation probabilities were computed using a VDJ recombination model fitted to out-of-frame rearrangements, and the results were checked against IGoR. A later analysis scored TCR-TCR, TCR-HLA and TCR-CMV co-occurrence with hypergeometric tests, applying a repertoire-size bias correction to TCR pairs. To estimate false discovery rates, a later analysis permuted the HLA or CMV assignments 20 times. In a later analysis, co-occurring TCRs were grouped with DBSCAN, and TCRdist sequence similarity was added when clustering was performed within HLA-allele-positive subsets. For co-occurrence clustering, repertoires with fewer than 30,000 or more than 120,000 public chains were excluded, along with roughly five repertoires with anomalous nucleotide sharing. Held by TCRdb, this immuneACCESS table contains in-frame sequences only and omits some clones. Under half of the omission traces to an unresolved V gene where checked; the cause of the rest is unknown. V, J and clone size are taken as reported in that table, and D and trimming were inferred from the DNA itself. This sample is represented by over 150,000 clones; around three quarters of them were singletons. The ten largest make up roughly 2% of the sample.

The CDR3 measures 14 amino acids from cysteine to phenylalanine. The sequence is cut down to CDR3 DNA, 42 bases in frame from base 1. Compared with germline, V lacks 3 bases and J lacks 5 bases; bases without a gene match: 6. Reading the germline V gene (reference sequence) gives CDR1 SEHNR and CDR2 FQNEAQ. This clonotype originated in a middle-aged man in good health and CMV-seronegative. The receptor chain draws on TRBV7-9 and TRBJ2-5; a stretch of 7 junction bases matches TRBD2. The source material was PBMCs. CDR3 region: CASSFGLDSETQYF. The DNA sequence reads TGTGCCAGCAGCTTCGGACTAGACTCTGAGACCCAGTACTTC.